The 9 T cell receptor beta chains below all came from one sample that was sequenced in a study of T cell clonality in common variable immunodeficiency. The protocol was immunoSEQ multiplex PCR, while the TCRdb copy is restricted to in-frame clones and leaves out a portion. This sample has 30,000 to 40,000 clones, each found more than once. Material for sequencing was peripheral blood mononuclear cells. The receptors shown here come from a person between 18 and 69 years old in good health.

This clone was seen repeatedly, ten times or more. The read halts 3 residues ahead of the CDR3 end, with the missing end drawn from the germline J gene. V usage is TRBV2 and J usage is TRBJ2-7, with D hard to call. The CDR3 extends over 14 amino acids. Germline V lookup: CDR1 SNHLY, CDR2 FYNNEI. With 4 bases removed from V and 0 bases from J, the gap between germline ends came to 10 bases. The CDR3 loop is CASSGQLSSYEQYF. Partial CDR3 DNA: TGTGCCAGCAGTGGGCAGTTGAGCTCCTACGAG.

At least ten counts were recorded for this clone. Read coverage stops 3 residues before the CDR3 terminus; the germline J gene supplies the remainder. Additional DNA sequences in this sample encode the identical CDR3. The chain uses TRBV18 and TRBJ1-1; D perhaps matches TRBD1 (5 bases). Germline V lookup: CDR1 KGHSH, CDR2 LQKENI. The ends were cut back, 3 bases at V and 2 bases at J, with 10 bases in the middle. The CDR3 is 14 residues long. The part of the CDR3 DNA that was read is TGTGCCAGCTCACCGGCCGGGGGAAACACTGAA. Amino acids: CASSPAGGNTE. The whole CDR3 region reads CASSPAGGNTEAFF.

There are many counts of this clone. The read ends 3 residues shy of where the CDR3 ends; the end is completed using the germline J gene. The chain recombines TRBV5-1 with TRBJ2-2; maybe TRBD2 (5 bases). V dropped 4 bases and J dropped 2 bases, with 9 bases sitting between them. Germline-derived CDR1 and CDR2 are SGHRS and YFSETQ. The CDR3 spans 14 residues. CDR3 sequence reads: CASSPDFNTGELFF. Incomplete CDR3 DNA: TGCGCCAGCAGCCCGGACTTCAACACCGGGGAG.

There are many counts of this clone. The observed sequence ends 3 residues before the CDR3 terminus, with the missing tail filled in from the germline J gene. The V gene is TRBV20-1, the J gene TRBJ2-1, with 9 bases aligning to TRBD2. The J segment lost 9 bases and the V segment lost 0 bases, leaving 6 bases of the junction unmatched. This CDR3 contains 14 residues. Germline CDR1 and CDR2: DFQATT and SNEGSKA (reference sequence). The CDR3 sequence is CSARDPSGTVEQFF. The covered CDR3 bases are TGCAGTGCTAGAGATCCTAGCGGGACGGTTGAG.

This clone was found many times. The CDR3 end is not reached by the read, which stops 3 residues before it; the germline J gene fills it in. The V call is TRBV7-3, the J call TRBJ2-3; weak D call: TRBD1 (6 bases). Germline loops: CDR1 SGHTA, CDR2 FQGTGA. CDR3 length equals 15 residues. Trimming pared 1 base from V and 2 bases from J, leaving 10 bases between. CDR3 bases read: TGTGCCAGCAGCTTAATAGGGGGAGCCACAGATACG. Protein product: CASSLIGGATDT. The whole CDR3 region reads CASSLIGGATDTQYF.

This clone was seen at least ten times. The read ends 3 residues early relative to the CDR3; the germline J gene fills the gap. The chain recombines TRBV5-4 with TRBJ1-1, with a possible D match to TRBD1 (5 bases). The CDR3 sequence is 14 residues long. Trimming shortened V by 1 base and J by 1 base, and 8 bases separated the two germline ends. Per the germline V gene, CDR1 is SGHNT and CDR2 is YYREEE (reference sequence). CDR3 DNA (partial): TGTGCCAGCAGCTTGACAACAGGGAACACTGAA. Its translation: CASSLTTGNTE. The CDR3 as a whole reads CASSLTTGNTEAFF.

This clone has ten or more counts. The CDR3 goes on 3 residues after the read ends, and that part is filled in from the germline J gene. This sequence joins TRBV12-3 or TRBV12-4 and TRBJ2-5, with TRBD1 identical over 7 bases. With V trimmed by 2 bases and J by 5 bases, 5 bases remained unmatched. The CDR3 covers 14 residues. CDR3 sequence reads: CASSLNRGTETQYF. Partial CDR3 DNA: TGTGCCAGCAGTTTAAACAGGGGAACGGAGACC.

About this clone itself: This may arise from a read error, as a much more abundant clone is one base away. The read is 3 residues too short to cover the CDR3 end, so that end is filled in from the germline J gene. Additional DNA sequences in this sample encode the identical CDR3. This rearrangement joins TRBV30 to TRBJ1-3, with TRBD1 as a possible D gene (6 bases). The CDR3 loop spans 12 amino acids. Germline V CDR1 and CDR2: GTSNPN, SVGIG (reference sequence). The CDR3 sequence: CAWSDRMDTIYF. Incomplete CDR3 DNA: TGTGCCTGGAGCGACAGGATGGACACA.

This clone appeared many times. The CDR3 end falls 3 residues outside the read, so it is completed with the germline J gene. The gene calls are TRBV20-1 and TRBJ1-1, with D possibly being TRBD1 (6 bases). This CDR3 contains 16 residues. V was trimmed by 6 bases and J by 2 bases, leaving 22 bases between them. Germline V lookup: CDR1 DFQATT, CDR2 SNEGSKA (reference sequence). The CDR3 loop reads CSARGGAPPLNTEAFF. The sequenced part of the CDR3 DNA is TGCAGTGCCCGAGGGGGGGCCCCACCGCTTAACACTGAA.